This T cell receptor beta chain came from a study of T-cell memory formation after mild COVID-19. In the study overall: Across donors, TCR clusters were largely donor specific. Study-level results: The study found balanced CD4/CD8 in clones contracting day 15 to 85 and a CD4+ lean in later expanders. Some clones that responded were present in memory (sampled pre-infection), which suggests cross-reactive memory joined.

This CDR3 contains 15 residues. V lost 2 bases and J lost 4; bases outside the gene matches: 7. Germline V lookup: CDR1 GTSNPN, CDR2 SVGIG (reference sequence). TCR alpha and TCR beta cDNA libraries carrying sample barcodes and UMIs were produced by 5'RACE using constant-segment primers. TCRdb reprocessed the 5' RACE reads with MiXCR, giving one entry per CDR3 protein. The sample lists 560,000 or so distinct CDR3 sequences, 17% occurring once. In regard to this clonotype: Its antigen is currently unknown.

The V call is TRBV30, the J call TRBJ2-3; TRBD2 aligns across 9 bases. Sequencing input: PBMCs or a T cell subset sorted from them (not recorded which). This clonotype was sampled from an adult woman who had mild COVID-19 (a few samples of this study predate the infection). Cell type and time point are not known. The CDR3 reads CAWSIGLAGPDTQYF. CDR3 sequence (DNA): TGTGCCTGGAGTATAGGCCTAGCGGGGCCAGATACGCAGTATTTT.